Presented here are 13 T cell receptor beta chains from one specimen sequenced in a study of neoadjuvant nivolumab and ipilimumab in lung cancer. The data were produced by immunoSEQ multiplex PCR, yet TCRdb's version contains in-frame clones alone and is incomplete. The sample shows approximately 7,000 clones, around 80% of them seen only once. The sequencing used tumor tissue, collected after neoadjuvant nivolumab, alone or with ipilimumab, at or shortly before surgery. These receptors originate from an adult with non-small cell lung cancer.

J is TRBJ1-2 and V is TRBV6-1; 8 bases are a match to TRBD1. V was pared by 3 bases and J by 8 bases, with 8 bases of the junction left unmatched. Germline CDR1 and CDR2: MNHNS and SASEGT. The CDR3 runs to 14 residues. This CDR3 is CASSDAGQGKGYTF. CDR3 bases: TGTGCCAGCAGTGACGCTGGACAGGGCAAGGGCTACACCTTC.

CDR3 bases: TGTGCCAGCAGCTTAGGGGCAGGGACTGATAATTCACCCCTCCACTTT. Translation gives CASSLGAGTDNSPLHF. This chain joins TRBV5-4 and TRBJ1-6, with a weak D call TRBD1 (5 bases). V was trimmed by 2 bases and J by 5 bases, leaving 14 bases between them. Germline CDR1 is SGHNT and CDR2 is YYREEE (reference sequence). The CDR3 covers 16 residues.

The V and J genes are TRBV2 and TRBJ2-2; D possibly corresponds to TRBD1 (5 bases). With 6 bases removed from V and 0 bases from J, the gap between germline ends came to 14 bases. The germline V gene encodes CDR1 SNHLY and CDR2 FYNNEI. The CDR3 has 16 amino acids. As DNA, the CDR3 is TGTGCCAGCAGACGACAGATGATTACGAACACCGGGGAGCTGTTTTTT. As protein: CASRRQMITNTGELFF.

V and J are TRBV6-6 and TRBJ1-2; a weak D match, TRBD1 (6 bases). Per the germline V gene, CDR1 is MNHNY and CDR2 is SVGAGI (reference sequence). The CDR3 has 15 amino acids. V was clipped by 5 bases and J by 0 bases, with 13 bases between them. CDR3 bases: TGTGCCAGCAGTCCCGACAGGTTTACTAACTATGGCTACACCTTC. Protein: CASSPDRFTNYGYTF.

The chain employs TRBV6-6 and TRBJ1-5; D remains ambiguous. V was clipped by 0 bases and J by 3 bases, with 3 bases between them. Germline V gene lookup returns CDR1 MNHNY and CDR2 SVGAGI (reference sequence). The CDR3 runs 13 residues. This CDR3 reads CASSYSDNQPQHF. CDR3 in DNA: TGTGCCAGCAGTTACTCGGACAATCAGCCCCAGCATTTT.

This rearrangement joins TRBV5-1 to TRBJ2-4; D remains ambiguous. With 3 bases removed from V and 0 bases from J, the gap between germline ends came to 7 bases. CDR3 length equals 14 residues. Germline V lookup: CDR1 SGHRS, CDR2 YFSETQ. CDR3 region: CASSSDLAKNIQYF. The CDR3 DNA is TGCGCCAGCAGCTCGGATCTAGCCAAAAACATTCAGTACTTC. Supplemented by reference TRBV5-1 and TRBJ2-4, the full variable domain reads KAGVTQTPRYLIKTRGQQVTLSCSPISGHRSVSWYQQTPGQGLQFLFEYFSETQRNKGNFPGRFSGRQFSNSRSEMNVSTLELGDSALYLCASSSDLAKNIQYFGAGTRLSVL.

The chain is built from TRBV7-2 and TRBJ2-7; a weak D match, TRBD2 (6 bases). V lost 1 base and J 6 bases, leaving 13 bases between the germline ends. The CDR3 covers 14 residues. The germline gives CDR1 SGHTA, CDR2 FQGNSA. The CDR3 loop is CASSLVRTTSEQYF. CDR3 coding DNA: TGTGCCAGCAGCTTAGTACGGACTACCTCCGAGCAGTACTTC.

The genes are TRBV2 and TRBJ2-5; no clear D gene. This CDR3 is built from 12 residues. CDR1 is SNHLY and CDR2 is FYNNEI in the germline V gene. V was shortened by 4 bases and J by 11 bases, with 14 bases between the two germline ends. In nucleotides, the CDR3 is TGTGCCAGCAGTGGGCAGACTCGGACGCAGTACTTC. Protein sequence: CASSGQTRTQYF.

The sample holds a few counts of this clone. The chain carries TRBV6-1 and TRBJ1-3, with no clear D. Trimming took off 1 base at V and 1 base at J, with 14 bases between the two ends. This CDR3 comprises 17 residues. Germline V gene data show CDR1 as MNHNS and CDR2 as SASEGT. The CDR3 loop is CASSEGSGLMSGNTIYF. CDR3 nucleotide sequence: TGTGCCAGCAGTGAAGGATCGGGCTTGATGTCTGGAAACACCATATATTTT.

V gene TRBV6-1 combines with J gene TRBJ1-6; D not resolved. This CDR3 has 14 amino acids. Germline CDR1 is MNHNS and CDR2 is SASEGT. V lost 6 bases, J lost 7 bases, and 13 bases lay in between. In DNA form, the CDR3 reads TGTGCCAGCAGCCTAACTGGAGGGAATTCACCCCTCCACTTT. This gives the protein CASSLTGGNSPLHF.

The J gene is TRBJ1-2, the V gene TRBV4-3; D is ambiguous. The CDR3 is 15 amino acids. Trimming pared 0 bases from V and 5 bases from J, leaving 13 bases between. Germline CDR1 reads LGHNA; CDR2 reads YSLEER. CDR3 sequence reads: CASSQDRRSSYGYTF. CDR3 in DNA: TGCGCCAGCAGCCAAGATCGGCGCAGCTCTTATGGCTACACCTTC.

This clone was found once. This chain uses TRBV19 with TRBJ2-7, with TRBD1 matching over 8 bases. With 7 bases clipped from V and 5 bases from J, the junction kept 10 bases outside the gene matches. This CDR3 spans 14 amino acids. Germline CDR1 is LNHDA and CDR2 is SQIVND (reference sequence). DNA of the CDR3: TGTGCCAGTAAAGGTCGGCAGGGGGCCCACGAGCAGTACTTC. It translates to CASKGRQGAHEQYF.

The chain recombines TRBV2 with TRBJ2-1, with D possibly TRBD2 on 5 matching bases. Trimming pared 8 bases from V and 6 bases from J, leaving 11 bases between. The CDR3 has 12 residues. Looked up from germline, CDR1 is SNHLY and CDR2 is FYNNEI. The CDR3 region has the DNA TGTGCCAGCGGGAAGACTATCAATGAGCAGTTCTTC. Protein: CASGKTINEQFF.